This note documents a single T cell receptor (beta chain) sequence. What it binds is not known. This record comes from a study of OX40 agonist ivuxolimab in advanced cancers. Study information: In this cohort, patients received ivuxolimab, an agonistic anti-OX40 (CD134) antibody.

The method was immunoSEQ multiplex PCR; TCRdb's version includes in-frame clones alone and lacks a portion of them. The profile shows over 100,000 clones, 93% of them singletons. V lost 10 bases and J lost 3, with 22 bases in between. CDR1 and CDR2 from the germline V gene are SGHTS and YDEGEE. The CDR3 consists of 15 residues. The study's findings and limits: Still undetermined is the antigen specificity of the expanded peripheral T cells.

Sample: CD4+ or CD8+ T cells sorted from blood, taken in a trial of the OX40 agonist ivuxolimab. The rearrangement links TRBV5-8 to TRBJ1-2; TRBD1 might be the D (5 bases). The source of this sequence is an adult with an advanced solid tumor such as melanoma, head and neck, liver or kidney cancer. The DNA of the CDR3 is TGTGCCTGTCCCGGGGGAGCCTCATGGGACTATGGCTACACCTTC. This codes for CACPGGASWDYGYTF.